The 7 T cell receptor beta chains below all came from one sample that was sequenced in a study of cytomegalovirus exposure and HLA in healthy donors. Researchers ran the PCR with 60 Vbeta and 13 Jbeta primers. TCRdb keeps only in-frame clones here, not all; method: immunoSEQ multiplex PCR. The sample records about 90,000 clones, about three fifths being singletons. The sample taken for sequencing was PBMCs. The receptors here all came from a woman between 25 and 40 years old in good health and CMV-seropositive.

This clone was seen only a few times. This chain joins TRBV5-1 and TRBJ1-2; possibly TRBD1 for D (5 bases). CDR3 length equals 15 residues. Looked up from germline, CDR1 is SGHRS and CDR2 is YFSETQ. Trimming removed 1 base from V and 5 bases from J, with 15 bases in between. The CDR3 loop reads CASSLSPERTYGYTF. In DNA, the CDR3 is TGCGCCAGCAGCTTGAGTCCCGAGAGGACATATGGCTACACCTTC.

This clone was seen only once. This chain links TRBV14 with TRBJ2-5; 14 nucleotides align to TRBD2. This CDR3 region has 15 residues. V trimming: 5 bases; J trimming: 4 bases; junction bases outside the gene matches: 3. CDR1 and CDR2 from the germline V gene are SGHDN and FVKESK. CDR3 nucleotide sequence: TGTGCCAGCAGCACCGGACTAGCGGGGGGAGAGACCCAGTACTTC. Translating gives CASSTGLAGGETQYF.

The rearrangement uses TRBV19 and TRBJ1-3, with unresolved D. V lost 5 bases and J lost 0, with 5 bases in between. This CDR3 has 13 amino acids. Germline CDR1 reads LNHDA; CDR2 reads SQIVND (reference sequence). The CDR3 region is CASSPSSGNTIYF. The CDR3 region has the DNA TGTGCCAGTAGTCCGTCCTCTGGAAACACCATATATTTT.

This CDR3 is CASSSGHYEQYF. The CDR3 bases are TGTGCCAGCAGCTCGGGACACTACGAGCAGTACTTC. V usage is TRBV7-9 and J usage is TRBJ2-7; TRBD1 might be the D (6 bases). V lost 4 bases, J lost 3 bases, and 7 bases lay in between. The CDR3 has 12 residues. Per the germline V gene, CDR1 is SEHNR and CDR2 is FQNEAQ (reference sequence).

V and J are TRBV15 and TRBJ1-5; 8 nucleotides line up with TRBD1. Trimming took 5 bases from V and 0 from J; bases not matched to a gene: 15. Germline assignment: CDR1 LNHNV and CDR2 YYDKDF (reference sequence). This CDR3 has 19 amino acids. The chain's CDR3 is CATSAVTGEKHPSNQPQHF. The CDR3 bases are TGTGCCACCAGCGCTGTGACAGGGGAAAAACATCCTAGCAATCAGCCCCAGCATTTT.

CDR3: CASSHFRGATDTQYF. DNA of the CDR3: TGTGCCAGCAGCCATTTCCGGGGGGCCACAGATACGCAGTATTTT. The chain employs TRBV14 and TRBJ2-3; maybe TRBD2 (7 bases). This CDR3 region has 15 residues. The germline V gene encodes CDR1 SGHDN and CDR2 FVKESK. The germline V and J ends were trimmed by 3 bases and 2 bases, with 12 bases remaining between them.

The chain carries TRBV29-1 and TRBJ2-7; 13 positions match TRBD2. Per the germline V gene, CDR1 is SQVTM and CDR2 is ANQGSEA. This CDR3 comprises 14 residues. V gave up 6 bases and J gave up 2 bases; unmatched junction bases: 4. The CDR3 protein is CSVELAGGPYEQYF. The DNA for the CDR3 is TGCAGCGTCGAACTAGCGGGGGGGCCCTACGAGCAGTACTTC.